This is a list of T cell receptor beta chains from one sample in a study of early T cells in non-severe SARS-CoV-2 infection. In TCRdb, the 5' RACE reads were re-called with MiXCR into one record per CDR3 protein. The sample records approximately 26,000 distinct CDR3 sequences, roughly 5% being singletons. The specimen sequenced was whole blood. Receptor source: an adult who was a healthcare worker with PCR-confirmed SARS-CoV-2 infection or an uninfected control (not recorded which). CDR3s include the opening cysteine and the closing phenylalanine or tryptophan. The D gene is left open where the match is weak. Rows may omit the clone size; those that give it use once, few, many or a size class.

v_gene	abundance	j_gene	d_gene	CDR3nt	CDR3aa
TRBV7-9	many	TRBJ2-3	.	TGTGCCAGCAGCTTGGACAGTTGGGCAGATACGCAGTATTTT	CASSLDSWADTQYF
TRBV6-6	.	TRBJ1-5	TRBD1	TGTGCCAGCAGTTCGGGACAGGGGGCGATTCTTAGCAATCAGCCCCAGCATTTT	CASSSGQGAILSNQPQHF
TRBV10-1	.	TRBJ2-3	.	TGCGCCAGCAGTGAACCGCCAGCAGATACGCAGTATTTT	CASSEPPADTQYF
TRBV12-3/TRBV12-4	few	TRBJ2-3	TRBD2	TGTGCCAGCGGCGGGAGAGGTGCAGATACGCAGTATTTT	CASGGRGADTQYF
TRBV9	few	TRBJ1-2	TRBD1	TGTGCCAGCAGCGTAGTACCGACAGGGGGGTTCGATGGCTACACCTTC	CASSVVPTGGFDGYTF
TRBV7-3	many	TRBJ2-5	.	TGTGCCAGCAGCTTAATAGCGGAAGAGACCCAGTACTTC	CASSLIAEETQYF
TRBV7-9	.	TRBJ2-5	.	TGTGCCAGCAGCCCCCGCGGGCCGGAGACCCAGTACTTC	CASSPRGPETQYF
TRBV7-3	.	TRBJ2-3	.	TGTGCCAGCAGCTTAACATGGTCCCCCGAGGGAGATACGCAGTATTTT	CASSLTWSPEGDTQYF
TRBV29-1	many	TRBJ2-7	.	TGCAGCGCCTCAATGAGCGGCTCCTACGAGCAGTACTTC	CSASMSGSYEQYF
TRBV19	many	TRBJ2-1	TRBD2	TGTGCCAGTGCAAGACTAGCGGGGGCCTACAATGAGCAGTTCTTC	CASARLAGAYNEQFF
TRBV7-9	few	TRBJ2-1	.	TGTGCCGCGACATCAAGTCGTAATGAGCAGTTCTTC	CAATSSRNEQFF
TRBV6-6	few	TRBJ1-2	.	TGTGCCAGCAGTTACGGGGAGGGCTATGGCTACACCTTC	CASSYGEGYGYTF
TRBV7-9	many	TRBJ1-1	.	TGTGCCAGCAGCTTATCGGGGACCATTGAAGCTTTCTTT	CASSLSGTIEAFF
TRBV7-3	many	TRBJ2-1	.	TGTGCCAGCAGCTTAATGGCGGTATCACTCGGTGAGCAGTTCTTC	CASSLMAVSLGEQFF
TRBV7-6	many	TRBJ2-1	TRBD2	TGTGCCAGCAGCTTAATTCCGGCTAGCGGGCTCGCCGGGAATGAGCAGTTCTTC	CASSLIPASGLAGNEQFF
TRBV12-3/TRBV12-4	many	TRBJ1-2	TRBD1	TGTGCCACCCCCGGGACAGGGACGGGATTCTATGGCTACACCTTC	CATPGTGTGFYGYTF
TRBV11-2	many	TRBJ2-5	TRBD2	TGTGCCAGCAGCTTTCCACCTAATTTCCGACTAGCGGGCAACCAAGAGACCCAGTACTTC	CASSFPPNFRLAGNQETQYF
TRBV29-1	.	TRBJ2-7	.	TGCAGCGTCGCGGAGGGGGACATCACCTACGAGCAGTACTTC	CSVAEGDITYEQYF
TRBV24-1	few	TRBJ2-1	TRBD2	TGTGCCACCAGTGACTCCAAACCCGGACTAGCGGGCCCGGATGAGCAGTTCTTC	CATSDSKPGLAGPDEQFF
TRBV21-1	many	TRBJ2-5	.	TGTGCCAGCAGCAAAGAGGGGAGGGAGACCCAGTACTTC	CASSKEGRETQYF
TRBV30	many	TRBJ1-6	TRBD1	TGTGCCTGGAGTCCCACAGGGGCACCTCCTAATTCACCCCTCCACTTT	CAWSPTGAPPNSPLHF
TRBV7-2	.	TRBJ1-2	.	TGTGCCAGCAGCCTATCAGCCAGGGGCGCGGTCGGCTACACCTTC	CASSLSARGAVGYTF
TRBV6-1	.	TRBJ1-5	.	TGTGCCACCGGCAGGGAAACCAATCAGCCCCAGCATTTT	CATGRETNQPQHF
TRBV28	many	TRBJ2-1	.	TGTGCCAGCCGACAGACTTACAATGAGCAGTTCTTC	CASRQTYNEQFF
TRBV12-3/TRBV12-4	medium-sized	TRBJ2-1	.	TGTGCCAGCAGTTCCCGGGACAATGAGCAGTTCTTC	CASSSRDNEQFF
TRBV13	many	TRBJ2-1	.	TGTGCCAGTAGGGGCGGTAAAAATGAGCAGTTCTTC	CASRGGKNEQFF
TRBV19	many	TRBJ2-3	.	TGTGCCAGTAGTCTCGGAACAGGGTACACGCAGTATTTT	CASSLGTGYTQYF
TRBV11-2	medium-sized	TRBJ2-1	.	TGTGCCAGCAGCTTGAGACGACAATACAATGAGCAGTTCTTC	CASSLRRQYNEQFF
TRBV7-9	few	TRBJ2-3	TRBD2	TGTGCCAGCAGCTCTAGCGGGGCCACAGATACGCAGTATTTT	CASSSSGATDTQYF
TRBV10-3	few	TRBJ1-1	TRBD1	TGTGCCATCAGCCGACAGGGGTGGAACACTGAAGCTTTCTTT	CAISRQGWNTEAFF
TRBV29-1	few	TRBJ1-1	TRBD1	TGCAGCGTCCTAAGGGACAGGGGCACTGAAGCTTTCTTT	CSVLRDRGTEAFF
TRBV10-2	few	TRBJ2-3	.	TGCGCCAGCAGTGGAATTTTAGGCCTACAGCCCAGAGTAGATACGCAGTATTTT	CASSGILGLQPRVDTQYF
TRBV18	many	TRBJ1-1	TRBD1	TGTGCCAGCTCACCACGGGACAGCAACCAGAACACTGAAGCTTTCTTT	CASSPRDSNQNTEAFF
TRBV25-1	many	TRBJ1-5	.	TGTGCCAGCAGTGAGGTGGGCGGGGGACAGCCCCAGCATTTT	CASSEVGGGQPQHF
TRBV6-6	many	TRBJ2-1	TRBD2	TGTGCCAGCAGTTACAATTGGGAGGGAAGCTCCTACAATGAGCAGTTCTTC	CASSYNWEGSSYNEQFF
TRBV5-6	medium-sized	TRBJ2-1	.	TGTGCCAGCAGCTTGTTCAATGAGCAGTTCTTC	CASSLFNEQFF
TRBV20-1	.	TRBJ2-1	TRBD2	TGCAGTGCTGCGACTAGCGGGAATGAGCAGTTCTTC	CSAATSGNEQFF
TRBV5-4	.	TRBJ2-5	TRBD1	TGTGCCAGCAGCTTGGGAGGACAGGGGAAGACCCAGTACTTC	CASSLGGQGKTQYF
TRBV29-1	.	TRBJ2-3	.	TGCAGCGTTGAAGAGGGCACCGATACGCAGTATTTT	CSVEEGTDTQYF
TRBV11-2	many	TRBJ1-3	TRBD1	TGTGCCCCAGGGGGTGCCGACAGGGGAAATGGAAACACCATATATTTT	CAPGGADRGNGNTIYF
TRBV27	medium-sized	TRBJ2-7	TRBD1	TGTGCCAGCAGTTTGTCCGGGACAGCACTCTACGAGCAGTACTTC	CASSLSGTALYEQYF
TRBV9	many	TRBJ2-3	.	TGTGCCAGCAGCCCCCTGGGGGGAGATACGCAGTATTTT	CASSPLGGDTQYF
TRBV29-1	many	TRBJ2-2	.	TGCAGCGTTGTATACACCGGGGAGCTGTTTTTT	CSVVYTGELFF
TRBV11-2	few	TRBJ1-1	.	TGTGCCAGCAGCCGAGACAGTCGTTTAGGCTTTGTCGAAGCTTTCTTT	CASSRDSRLGFVEAFF
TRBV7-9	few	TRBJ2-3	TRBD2	TGTGCCAGCAGCCCGGGAGGGCCGACAGATACGCAGTATTTT	CASSPGGPTDTQYF
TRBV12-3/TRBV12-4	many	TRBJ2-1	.	TGTGCCAGCCACGGGGGCTCCTACAATGAGCAGTTCTTC	CASHGGSYNEQFF
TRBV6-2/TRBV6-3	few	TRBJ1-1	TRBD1	TGTGCCAGCAGTTCCTCAGGGGGCGACACTGAAGCTTTCTTT	CASSSSGGDTEAFF
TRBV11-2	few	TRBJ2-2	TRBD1	TGTGCCAGCCTTAACCGGGACAGGCCCACCGGGGAGCTGTTTTTT	CASLNRDRPTGELFF